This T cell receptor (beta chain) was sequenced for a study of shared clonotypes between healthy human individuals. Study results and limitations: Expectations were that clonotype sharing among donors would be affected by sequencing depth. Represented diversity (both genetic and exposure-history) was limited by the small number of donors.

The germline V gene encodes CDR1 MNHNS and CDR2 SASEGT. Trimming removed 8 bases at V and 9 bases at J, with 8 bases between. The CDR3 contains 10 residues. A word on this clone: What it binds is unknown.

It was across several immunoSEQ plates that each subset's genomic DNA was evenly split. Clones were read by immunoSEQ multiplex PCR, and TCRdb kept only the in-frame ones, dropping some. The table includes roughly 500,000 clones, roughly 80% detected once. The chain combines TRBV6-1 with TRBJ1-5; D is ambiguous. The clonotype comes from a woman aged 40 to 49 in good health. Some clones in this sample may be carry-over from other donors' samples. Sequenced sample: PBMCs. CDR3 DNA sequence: TGTGCCAGCGTAGGTCGGCCCCAGCATTTT. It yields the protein CASVGRPQHF.